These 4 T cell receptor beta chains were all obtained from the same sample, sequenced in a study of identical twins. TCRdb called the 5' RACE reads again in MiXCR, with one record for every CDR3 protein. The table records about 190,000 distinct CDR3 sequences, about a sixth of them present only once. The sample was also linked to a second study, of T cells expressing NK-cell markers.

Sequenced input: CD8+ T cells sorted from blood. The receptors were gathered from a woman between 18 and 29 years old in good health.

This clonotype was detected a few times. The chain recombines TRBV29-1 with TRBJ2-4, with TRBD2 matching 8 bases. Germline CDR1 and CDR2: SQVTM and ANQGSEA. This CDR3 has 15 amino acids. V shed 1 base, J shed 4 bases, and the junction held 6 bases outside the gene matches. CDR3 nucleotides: TGCAGCGTTGAAGTCAGACGGGGGGGGAAAAACATTCAGTACTTC. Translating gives CSVEVRRGGKNIQYF.

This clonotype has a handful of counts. Here the CDR3 reads CASRPLGTSNTDTQYF. The DNA for the CDR3 is TGTGCCAGCAGGCCACTCGGGACTAGTAATACAGATACGCAGTATTTT. The chain combines TRBV4-2 with TRBJ2-3, with 8 bases lining up with TRBD2. V shed 6 bases, J shed 3 bases, and the junction held 11 bases outside the gene matches. From germline, CDR1 is LGHNA and CDR2 YNFKEQ. CDR3 length equals 16 residues.

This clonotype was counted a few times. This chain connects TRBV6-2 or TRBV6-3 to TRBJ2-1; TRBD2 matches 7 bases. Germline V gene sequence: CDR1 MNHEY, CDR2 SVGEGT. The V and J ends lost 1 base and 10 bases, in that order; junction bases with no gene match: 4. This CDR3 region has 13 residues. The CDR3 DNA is TGTGCCAGCAGTTACTTGGGGGGGGTGGAGCAGTTCTTC. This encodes CASSYLGGVEQFF.

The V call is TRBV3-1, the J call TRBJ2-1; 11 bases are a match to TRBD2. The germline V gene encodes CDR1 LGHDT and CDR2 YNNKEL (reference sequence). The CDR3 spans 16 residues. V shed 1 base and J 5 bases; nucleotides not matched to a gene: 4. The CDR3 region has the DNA TGTGCCAGCAGCCAAGGAACTAGCGGGAGCCACAATGAGCAGTTCTTC. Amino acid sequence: CASSQGTSGSHNEQFF.